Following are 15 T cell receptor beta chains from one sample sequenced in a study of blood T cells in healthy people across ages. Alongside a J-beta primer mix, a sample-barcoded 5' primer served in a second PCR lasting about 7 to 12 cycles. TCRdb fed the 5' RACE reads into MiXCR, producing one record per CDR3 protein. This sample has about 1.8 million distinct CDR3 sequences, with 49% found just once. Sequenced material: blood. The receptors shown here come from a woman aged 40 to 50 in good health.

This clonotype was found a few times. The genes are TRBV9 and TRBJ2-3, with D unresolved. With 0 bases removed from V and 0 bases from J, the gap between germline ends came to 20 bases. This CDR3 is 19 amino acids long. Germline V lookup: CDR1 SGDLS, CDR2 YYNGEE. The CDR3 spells CASSVELEQFGMSTDTQYF. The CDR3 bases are TGTGCCAGCAGCGTAGAGTTAGAACAGTTCGGAATGAGCACAGATACGCAGTATTTT.

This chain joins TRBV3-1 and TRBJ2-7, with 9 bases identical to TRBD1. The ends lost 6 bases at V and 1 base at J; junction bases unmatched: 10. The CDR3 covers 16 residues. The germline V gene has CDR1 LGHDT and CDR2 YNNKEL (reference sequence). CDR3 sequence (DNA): TGTGCCAGCAGAAGAGGTGGGACAGGGTTGTCCTACGAGCAGTACTTC. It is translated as CASRRGGTGLSYEQYF.

The CDR3 region has the DNA TGTGCCAGCAGTCCCCCGCGAGCGGAGATAGCCAAAAACATTCAGTACTTC. Translation: CASSPPRAEIAKNIQYF. J is TRBJ2-4 and V is TRBV28; perhaps TRBD2 as D (5 bases). The germline gives CDR1 MDHEN, CDR2 SYDVKM. The CDR3 has 17 amino acids. The V gene lost 5 bases and the J gene lost 0 bases, with 17 bases spanning the gap.

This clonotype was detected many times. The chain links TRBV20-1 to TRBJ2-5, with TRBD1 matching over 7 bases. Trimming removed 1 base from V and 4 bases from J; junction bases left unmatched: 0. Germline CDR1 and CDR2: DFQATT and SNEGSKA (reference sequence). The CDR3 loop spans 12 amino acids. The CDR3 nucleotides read TGCAGTGCTAGAGGACAGGGAGAGACCCAGTACTTC. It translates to CSARGQGETQYF.

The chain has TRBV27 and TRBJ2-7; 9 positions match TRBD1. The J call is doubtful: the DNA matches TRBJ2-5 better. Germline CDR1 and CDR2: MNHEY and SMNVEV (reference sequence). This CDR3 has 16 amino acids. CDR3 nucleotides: TGTGCCAGCACTTCGGTTACAGGGGGCGCTTGGGAGACCCAGTACTTC. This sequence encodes CASTSVTGGAWETQYF.

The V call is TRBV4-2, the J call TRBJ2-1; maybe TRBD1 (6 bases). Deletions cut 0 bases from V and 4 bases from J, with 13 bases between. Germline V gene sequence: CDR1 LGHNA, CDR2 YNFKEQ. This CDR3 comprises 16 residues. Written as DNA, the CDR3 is TGTGCCAGCAGCCAAGAGGGGGACAAGTTTTACAATGAGCAGTTCTTC. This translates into CASSQEGDKFYNEQFF.

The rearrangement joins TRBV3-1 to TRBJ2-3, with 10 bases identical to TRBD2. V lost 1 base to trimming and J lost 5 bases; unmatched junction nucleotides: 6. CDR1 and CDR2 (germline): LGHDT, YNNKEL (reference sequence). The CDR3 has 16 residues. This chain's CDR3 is CASSQVGTSELDTQYF. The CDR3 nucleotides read TGTGCCAGCAGCCAAGTCGGGACTAGCGAGTTAGATACGCAGTATTTT.

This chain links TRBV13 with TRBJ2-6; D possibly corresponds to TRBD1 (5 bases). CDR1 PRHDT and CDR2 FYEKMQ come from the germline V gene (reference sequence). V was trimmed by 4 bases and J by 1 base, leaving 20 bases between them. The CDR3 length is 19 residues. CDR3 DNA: TGTGCCAGCAGCTCTCGACAAAGCGTGCAGGGATCTGGGGCCAACGTCCTGACTTTC. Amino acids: CASSSRQSVQGSGANVLTF.

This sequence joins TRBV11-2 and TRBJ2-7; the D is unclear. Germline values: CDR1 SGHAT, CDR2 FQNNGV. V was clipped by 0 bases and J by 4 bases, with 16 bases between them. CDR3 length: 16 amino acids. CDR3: CASSLDRRQPPYEQYF. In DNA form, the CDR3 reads TGTGCCAGCAGCTTAGATCGGCGACAACCTCCTTACGAGCAGTACTTC.

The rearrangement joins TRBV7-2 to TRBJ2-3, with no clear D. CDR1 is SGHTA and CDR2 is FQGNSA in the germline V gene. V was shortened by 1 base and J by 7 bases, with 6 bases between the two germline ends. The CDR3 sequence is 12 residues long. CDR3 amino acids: CASSLGHYTQYF. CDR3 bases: TGTGCCAGCAGCTTAGGCCATTATACGCAGTATTTT.

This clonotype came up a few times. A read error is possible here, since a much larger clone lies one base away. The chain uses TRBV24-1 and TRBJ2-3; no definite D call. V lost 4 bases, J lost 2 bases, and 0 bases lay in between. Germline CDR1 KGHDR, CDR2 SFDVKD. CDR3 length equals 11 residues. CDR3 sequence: CATSDTDTQYF. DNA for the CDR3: TGTGCCACCAGTGACACAGATACGCAGTATTTT.

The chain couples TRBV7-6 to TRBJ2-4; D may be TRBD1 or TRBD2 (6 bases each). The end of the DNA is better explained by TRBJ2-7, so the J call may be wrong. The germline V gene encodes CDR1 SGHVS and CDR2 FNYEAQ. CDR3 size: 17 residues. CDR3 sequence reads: CASSLSWGAPGSYEQYF. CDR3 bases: TGTGCCAGCAGCTTATCGTGGGGGGCCCCGGGCTCCTACGAGCAGTACTTC.

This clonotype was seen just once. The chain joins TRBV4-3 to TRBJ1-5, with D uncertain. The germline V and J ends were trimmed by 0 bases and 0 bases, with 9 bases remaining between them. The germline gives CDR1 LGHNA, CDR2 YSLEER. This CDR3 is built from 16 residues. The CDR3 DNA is TGCGCCAGCAGCCAAGACTTCAGGAATAGCAATCAGCCCCAGCATTTT. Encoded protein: CASSQDFRNSNQPQHF.

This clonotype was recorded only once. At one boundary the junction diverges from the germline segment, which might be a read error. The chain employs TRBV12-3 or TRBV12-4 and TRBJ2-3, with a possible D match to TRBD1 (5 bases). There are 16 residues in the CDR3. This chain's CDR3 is CASSPPSRVRTDMQYF. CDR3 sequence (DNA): TGTGCCAGCAGTCCACCCAGCAGGGTGAGAACAGATATGCAGTATTTT.

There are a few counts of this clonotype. Here the CDR3 DNA reads TGTGCCAGCACCCCCAAGGGCGGGGGGACGTACGAGCAGTACTTC. Its translation: CASTPKGGGTYEQYF. The chain couples TRBV7-9 to TRBJ2-7, with 8 positions matching TRBD2. The CDR3 contains 15 residues. J lost 4 bases, V lost 7 bases, and 12 bases had no gene match. Germline V CDR1 and CDR2: SEHNR, FQNEAQ (reference sequence). The whole variable domain, filled in from reference TRBV7-9 and TRBJ2-7, reads DTGVSQNPRHKITKRGQNVTFRCDPISEHNRLYWYRQTLGQGPEFLTYFQNEAQLEKSRLLSDRFSAERPKGSFSTLEIQRTEQGDSAMYLCASTPKGGGTYEQYFGPGTRLTVT.